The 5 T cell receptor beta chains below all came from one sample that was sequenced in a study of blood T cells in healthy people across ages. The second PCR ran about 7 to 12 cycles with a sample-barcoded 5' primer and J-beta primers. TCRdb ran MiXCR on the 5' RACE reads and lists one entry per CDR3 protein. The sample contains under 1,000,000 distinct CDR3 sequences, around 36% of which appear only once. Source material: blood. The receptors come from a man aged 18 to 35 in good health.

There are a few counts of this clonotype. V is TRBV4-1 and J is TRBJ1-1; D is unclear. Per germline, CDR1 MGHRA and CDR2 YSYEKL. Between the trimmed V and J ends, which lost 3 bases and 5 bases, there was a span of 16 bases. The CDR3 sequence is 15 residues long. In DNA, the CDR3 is TGCGCCAGCAGCCAGGGTGGAGGTACTAAGACTGAAGCTTTCTTT. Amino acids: CASSQGGGTKTEAFF.

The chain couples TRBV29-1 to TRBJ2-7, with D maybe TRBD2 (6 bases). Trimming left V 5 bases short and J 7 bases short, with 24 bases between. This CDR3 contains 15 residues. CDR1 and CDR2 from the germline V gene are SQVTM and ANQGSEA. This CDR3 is CSVSQGGVPYNEQYF. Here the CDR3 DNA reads TGCAGCGTTTCCCAAGGAGGGGTACCCTACAATGAGCAGTACTTC.

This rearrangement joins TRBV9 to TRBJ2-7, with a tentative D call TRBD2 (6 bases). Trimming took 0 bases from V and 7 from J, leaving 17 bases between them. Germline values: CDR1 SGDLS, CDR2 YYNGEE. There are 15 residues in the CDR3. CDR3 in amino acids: CASSVGGGEDNEQYF. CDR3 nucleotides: TGTGCCAGCAGCGTAGGTGGCGGGGAAGACAATGAGCAGTACTTC.

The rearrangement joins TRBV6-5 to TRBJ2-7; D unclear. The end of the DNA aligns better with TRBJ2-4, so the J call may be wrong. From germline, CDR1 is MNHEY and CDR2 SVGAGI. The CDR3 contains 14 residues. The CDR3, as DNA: TGTGCCAGCAGTTATTCACTCCAACTAAACATTCAGTACTTC. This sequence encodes CASSYSLQLNIQYF.

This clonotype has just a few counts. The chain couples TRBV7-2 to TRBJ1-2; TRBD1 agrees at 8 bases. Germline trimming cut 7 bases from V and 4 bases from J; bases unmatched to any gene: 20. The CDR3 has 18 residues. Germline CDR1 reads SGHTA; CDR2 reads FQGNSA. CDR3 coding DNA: TGTGCCAGCAACTCAAAAGCCTGGAAGGACAGGGATGGCTATGGCTACACCTTC. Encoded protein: CASNSKAWKDRDGYGYTF.